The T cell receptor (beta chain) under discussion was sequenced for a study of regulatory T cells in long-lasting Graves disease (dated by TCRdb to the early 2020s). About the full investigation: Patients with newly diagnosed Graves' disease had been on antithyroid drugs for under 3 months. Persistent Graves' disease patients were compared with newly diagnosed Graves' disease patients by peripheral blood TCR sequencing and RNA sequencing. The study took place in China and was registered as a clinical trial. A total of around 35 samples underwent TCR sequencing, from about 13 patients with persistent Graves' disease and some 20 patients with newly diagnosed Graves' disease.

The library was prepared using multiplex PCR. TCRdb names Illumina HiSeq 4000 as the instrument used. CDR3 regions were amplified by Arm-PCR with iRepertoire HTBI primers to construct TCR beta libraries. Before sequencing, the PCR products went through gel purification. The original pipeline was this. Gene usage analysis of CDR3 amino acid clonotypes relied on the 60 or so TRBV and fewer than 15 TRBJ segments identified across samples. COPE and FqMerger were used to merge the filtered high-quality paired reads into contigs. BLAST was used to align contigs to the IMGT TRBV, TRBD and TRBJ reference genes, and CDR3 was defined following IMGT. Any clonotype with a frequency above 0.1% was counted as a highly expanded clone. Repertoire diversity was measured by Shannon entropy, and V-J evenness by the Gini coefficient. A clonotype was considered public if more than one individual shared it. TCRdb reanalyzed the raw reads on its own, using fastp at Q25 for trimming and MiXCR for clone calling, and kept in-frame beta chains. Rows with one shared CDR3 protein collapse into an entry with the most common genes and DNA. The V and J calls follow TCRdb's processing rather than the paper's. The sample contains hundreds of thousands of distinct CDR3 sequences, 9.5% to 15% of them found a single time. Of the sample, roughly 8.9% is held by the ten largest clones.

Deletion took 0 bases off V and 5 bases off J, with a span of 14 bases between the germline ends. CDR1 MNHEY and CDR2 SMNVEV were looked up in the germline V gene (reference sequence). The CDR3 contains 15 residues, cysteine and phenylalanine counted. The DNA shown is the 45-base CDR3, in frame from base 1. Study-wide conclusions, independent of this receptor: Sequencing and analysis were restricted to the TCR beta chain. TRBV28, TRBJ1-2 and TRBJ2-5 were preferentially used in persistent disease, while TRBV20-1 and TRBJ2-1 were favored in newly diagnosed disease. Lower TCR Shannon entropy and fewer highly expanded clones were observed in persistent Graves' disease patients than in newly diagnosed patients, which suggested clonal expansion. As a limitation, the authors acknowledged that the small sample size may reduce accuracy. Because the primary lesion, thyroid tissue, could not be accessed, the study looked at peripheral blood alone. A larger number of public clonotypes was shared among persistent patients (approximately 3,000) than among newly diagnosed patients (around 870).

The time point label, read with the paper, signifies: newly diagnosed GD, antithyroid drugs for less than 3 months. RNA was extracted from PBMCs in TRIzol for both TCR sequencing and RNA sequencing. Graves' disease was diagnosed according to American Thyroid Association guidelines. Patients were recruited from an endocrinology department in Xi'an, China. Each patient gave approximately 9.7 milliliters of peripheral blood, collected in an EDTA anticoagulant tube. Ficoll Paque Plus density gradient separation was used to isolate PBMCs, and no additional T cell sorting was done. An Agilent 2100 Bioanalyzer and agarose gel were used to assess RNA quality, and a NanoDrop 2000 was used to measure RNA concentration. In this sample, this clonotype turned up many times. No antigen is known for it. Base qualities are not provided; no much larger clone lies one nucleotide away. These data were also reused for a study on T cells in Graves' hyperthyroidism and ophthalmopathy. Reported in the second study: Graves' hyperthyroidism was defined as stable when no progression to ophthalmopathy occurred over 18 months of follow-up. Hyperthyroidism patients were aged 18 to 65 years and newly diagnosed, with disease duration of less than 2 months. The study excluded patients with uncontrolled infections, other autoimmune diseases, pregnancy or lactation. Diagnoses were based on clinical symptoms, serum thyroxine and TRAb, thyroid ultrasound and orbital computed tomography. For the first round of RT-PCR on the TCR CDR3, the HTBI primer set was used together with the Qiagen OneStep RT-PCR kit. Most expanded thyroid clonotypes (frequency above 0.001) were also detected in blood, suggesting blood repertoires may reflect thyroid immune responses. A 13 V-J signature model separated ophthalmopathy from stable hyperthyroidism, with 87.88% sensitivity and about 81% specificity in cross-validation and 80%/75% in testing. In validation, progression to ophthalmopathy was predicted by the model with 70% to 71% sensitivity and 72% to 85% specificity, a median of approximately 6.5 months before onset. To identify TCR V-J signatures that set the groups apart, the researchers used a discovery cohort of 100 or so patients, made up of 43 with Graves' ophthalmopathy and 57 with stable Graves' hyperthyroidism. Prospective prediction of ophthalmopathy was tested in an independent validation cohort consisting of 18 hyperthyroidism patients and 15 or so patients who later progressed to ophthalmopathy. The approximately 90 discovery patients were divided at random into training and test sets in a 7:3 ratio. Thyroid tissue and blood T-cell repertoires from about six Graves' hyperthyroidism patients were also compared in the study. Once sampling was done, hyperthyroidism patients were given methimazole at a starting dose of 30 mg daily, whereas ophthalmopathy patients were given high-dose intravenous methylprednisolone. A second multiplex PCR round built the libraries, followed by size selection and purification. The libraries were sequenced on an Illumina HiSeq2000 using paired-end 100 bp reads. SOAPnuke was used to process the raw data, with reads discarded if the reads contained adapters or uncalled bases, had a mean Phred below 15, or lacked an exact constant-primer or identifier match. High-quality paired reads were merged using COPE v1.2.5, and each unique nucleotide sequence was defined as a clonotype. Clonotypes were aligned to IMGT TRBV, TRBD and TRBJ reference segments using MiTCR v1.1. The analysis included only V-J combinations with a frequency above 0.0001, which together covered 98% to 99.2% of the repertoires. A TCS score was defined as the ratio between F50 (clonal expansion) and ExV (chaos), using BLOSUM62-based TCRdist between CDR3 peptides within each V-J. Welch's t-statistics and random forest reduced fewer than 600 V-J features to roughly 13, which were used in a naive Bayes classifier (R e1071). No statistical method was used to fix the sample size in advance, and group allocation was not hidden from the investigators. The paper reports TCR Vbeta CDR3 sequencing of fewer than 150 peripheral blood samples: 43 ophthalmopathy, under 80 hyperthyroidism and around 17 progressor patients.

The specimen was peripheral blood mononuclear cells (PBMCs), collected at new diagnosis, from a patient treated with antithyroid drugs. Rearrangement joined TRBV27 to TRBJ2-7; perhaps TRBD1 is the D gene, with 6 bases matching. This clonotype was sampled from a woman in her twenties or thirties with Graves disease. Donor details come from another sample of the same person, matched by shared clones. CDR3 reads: CASSLSRQGTHEQYF. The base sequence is TGTGCCAGCAGTTTATCCCGGCAGGGGACCCACGAGCAGTACTTC.